A single count supports the clone carrying this T cell receptor (beta chain). The antigen remains unidentified. Purification of the CD8+ and CD4+ T cells relied on negative isolation, and TEMRA cells underwent FACS enrichment. About 0.5 to 1 ug RNA was reverse transcribed with random hexamers. TCRdb reanalysed the immunoSEQ multiplex PCR reads using MiXCR and keeps one entry per CDR3 protein. The sample contains around 150,000 distinct CDR3 sequences, roughly 95% of which appear only once. This entry is derived from a study of CD8 T cells in Susac syndrome. Study results and caveats: An acknowledgment was made by the study that its TCR sequencing and HLA analysis involved relatively few individuals.

The length of the CDR3 is 15 residues. CDR1 SGHTA and CDR2 FQGNSA come from the germline V gene. V lost 5 bases and J lost 5, with 19 bases in between. The V and J genes are TRBV7-2 and TRBJ2-7; D may be TRBD1 (6 bases). The source of this sequence is a human donor with Susac syndrome. The source material was CD4+ T cells from PBMCs. CDR3 in amino acids: CASSRAKQGANEQYF. The CDR3 nucleotides are TGTGCCAGCAGCCGAGCCAAACAGGGTGCCAACGAGCAGTACTTC.